Here is one T cell receptor beta chain with its context. The specificity of this receptor is unknown. No base qualities exist here, and no much larger clone lies one base off it. The data are from a study of shared T cell receptors in the human thymus (dated by TCRdb to the early 2020s). About the investigation overall: The study investigated the way shared, self-reactive T-cell receptor alpha chains are produced in the human thymus.

V has 4 bases trimmed and J has 2 bases trimmed; junction bases matching no gene number 4. The CDR3 measures 14 amino acids from cysteine to phenylalanine. Just the 42-base CDR3 DNA is kept, in frame starting at base 1. According to the germline V gene, CDR1 reads SGHTA and CDR2 reads FQGNSA. Library preparation employed the immunoSEQ multiplex PCR assay. TCRdb took over this immuneACCESS table, retaining in-frame rearrangements with V and J assigned. Such tables are incomplete; in checked studies, under half of the missing clones stem from an unresolved V gene, and the remainder is unexplained. In all, the sample holds some 700,000 clones, and 85% to 90% of those were seen once. Approximately 0.011% of the sample lies in the top ten. These data also formed part of another study, on human thymus T cells. The second source states: In Finland, the donors were immunologically healthy infants who were having open corrective cardiac surgery for congenital heart defects. The thymus tissue came from surgical resects taken out during corrective cardiac surgery. Both the thymic and the peripheral blood repertoires appeared to show biased V and J gene segment usage. The related research found that thymic TCR repertoires overlapped highly between unrelated individuals. TCR alpha and beta repertoires from fewer than ten infant thymus samples and four related peripheral blood samples were characterized in the study. The infant donors were about 7 to 250 days old, and the cohort included several males and a couple of females. Thymocytes were mechanically released from the tissue and were stored as pellets of roughly 9.5-30 million cells at -70 degrees C. A QIAsymphony instrument was used to extract genomic DNA from the frozen cell pellets. The immunoSEQ multiplex PCR assay was used to amplify the TCRB and TCRAD loci from a standardized amount of quality-controlled genomic DNA. The V(D)J region was spanned by amplicons of a length sufficient to cover the CDR3 and to identify V and J genes. Amplicon sequencing was performed on an Illumina platform through the commercial immunoSEQ service. Primer bias and sequencing errors were corrected using previously described methods, and TCRAD and TCRB definitions followed the IMGT database. immunoSEQ Analyzer 3.0 and VDJTools were used for repertoire analysis, which covered basic statistics, V/J segment usage, diversity estimates, rarefaction and pairwise overlap. Diversity was estimated using the Chao1, ChaoE, Efron-Thisted, Shannon and inverse Simpson indices, and was also estimated on datasets down-sampled to the size of the smallest sample. Repertoire overlap was assessed by strict matching of CDR3 nucleotide sequence, V gene and J gene, and clustering was done by Jaccard-based multidimensional scaling. Thymus samples yielded on average around 800,000 unique TCRB clonotypes, compared with roughly 92,000 from blood samples.

Here the chain combines TRBV7-2 and TRBJ2-7; 8 central bases correspond to TRBD1. The source material was thymocytes. The sequence was obtained from a boy less than two years old with a congenital heart defect. Donor details come from another sample of the same person, matched by shared clones. The CDR3 protein is CASSWTGSAYEQYF. The DNA sequence is TGTGCCAGCAGCTGGACAGGGTCCGCCTACGAGCAGTACTTC.